The rows below give T cell receptor beta chains drawn from one sample of a study of shared clonotypes between healthy human individuals. TCRdb's table, derived via immunoSEQ multiplex PCR, lists solely in-frame clones and lacks some. Of 800,000 to 950,000 clones listed, approximately 96% are singletons. Sequences were obtained from naive CD8+ T cells sorted from blood. The receptors were gathered from a man aged 25-45 years in good health. Both conserved end residues are part of each CDR3. Each record gives: J gene, V gene, clone size, D gene, CDR3 protein, CDR3 DNA. A D gene is named only where the DNA matches it firmly. A clone size is listed for some rows: how often the clone was seen (once, few, many), or a class if it is expanded.

J: TRBJ2-7
V: TRBV7-8
size: -
D: TRBD2
CDR3: CASSFGLAATYEQYF
DNA: TGTGCCAGCAGCTTCGGACTAGCGGCCACCTACGAGCAGTACTTC

J: TRBJ2-1
V: TRBV19
size: -
D: TRBD2
CDR3: CASSIRVAGVSNEQFF
DNA: TGTGCCAGTAGTATCAGGGTAGCGGGAGTTAGCAATGAGCAGTTCTTC

J: TRBJ2-5
V: TRBV27
size: -
D: -
CDR3: CASSFQGTIYF
DNA: TGTGCCAGCAGTTTTCAGGGTACAATATACTTC

J: TRBJ1-2
V: TRBV10-2
size: -
D: -
CDR3: CASSPGQLDYTF
DNA: TGCGCCAGCAGCCCCGGACAGCTTGACTACACCTTC

J: TRBJ2-7
V: TRBV10-2
size: -
D: -
CDR3: CASSGVYEQYF
DNA: TGCGCCAGCAGTGGGGTCTACGAGCAGTACTTC

J: TRBJ2-7
V: TRBV7-6
size: -
D: TRBD1
CDR3: CASSLAGQGTNYEQYF
DNA: TGTGCCAGCAGCTTAGCGGGACAGGGAACCAACTACGAGCAGTACTTC

J: TRBJ2-7
V: TRBV4-1
size: -
D: TRBD2
CDR3: CASSPGLVYEQYF
DNA: TGCGCCAGCAGCCCCGGACTAGTCTACGAGCAGTACTTC

J: TRBJ1-1
V: TRBV27
size: -
D: -
CDR3: CASSLTRGAEAFF
DNA: TGTGCCAGCAGTCTCACCCGAGGGGCTGAAGCTTTCTTT

J: TRBJ2-1
V: TRBV7-6
size: -
D: TRBD2
CDR3: CASSLVAGEGNEQFF
DNA: TGTGCCAGCAGCTTAGTAGCGGGAGAGGGGAATGAGCAGTTCTTC

J: TRBJ2-7
V: TRBV11-2
size: -
D: -
CDR3: CASSLGGPSSYEQYF
DNA: TGTGCCAGCAGCTTAGGAGGCCCTTCCTCCTACGAGCAGTACTTC

J: TRBJ2-3
V: TRBV7-9
size: -
D: TRBD2
CDR3: CASSGGRENTQYF
DNA: TGTGCCAGCAGCGGCGGGAGGGAAAATACGCAGTATTTT

J: TRBJ2-7
V: TRBV6-6
size: -
D: -
CDR3: CASSYEDYEQYF
DNA: TGTGCCAGCAGTTACGAGGACTACGAGCAGTACTTC

J: TRBJ2-5
V: TRBV6-5
size: -
D: TRBD2
CDR3: CASSYPDNSGSETQYF
DNA: TGTGCCAGCAGTTACCCCGACAATAGCGGGAGCGAGACCCAGTACTTC

J: TRBJ1-1
V: TRBV19
size: -
D: -
CDR3: CASSAISGYGEAFF
DNA: TGTGCCAGTAGTGCTATTTCAGGGTATGGGGAAGCTTTCTTT

J: TRBJ2-7
V: TRBV11-2
size: -
D: TRBD2
CDR3: CASSLVSSGSYEQYF
DNA: TGTGCCAGCAGCTTAGTTTCCAGCGGGAGTTACGAGCAGTACTTC

J: TRBJ2-7
V: TRBV7-9
size: -
D: -
CDR3: CASSSTVPEQYF
DNA: TGTGCCAGCAGCTCGACAGTCCCCGAGCAGTACTTC

J: TRBJ1-1
V: TRBV6-1
size: -
D: -
CDR3: CASSESLQGQGRRTEAFF
DNA: TGTGCCAGCAGTGAATCGTTGCAAGGGCAGGGACGGCGCACTGAAGCTTTCTTT

J: TRBJ2-7
V: TRBV7-3
size: -
D: TRBD1
CDR3: CASSLTGGYEQYF
DNA: TGTGCCAGCAGCTTGACAGGGGGATACGAGCAGTACTTC

J: TRBJ2-1
V: TRBV5-4
size: -
D: -
CDR3: CASSPPESSYNEQFF
DNA: TGTGCCAGCAGCCCCCCAGAGAGCTCCTACAATGAGCAGTTCTTC

J: TRBJ1-1
V: TRBV4-1
size: -
D: -
CDR3: CASSQESARTNTEAFF
DNA: TGCGCCAGCAGCCAAGAATCGGCCAGGACGAACACTGAAGCTTTCTTT

J: TRBJ1-5
V: TRBV28
size: -
D: -
CDR3: CASSSPGVLSNQPQHF
DNA: TGTGCCAGCAGTTCCCCCGGGGTCCTTAGCAATCAGCCCCAGCATTTT

J: TRBJ1-2
V: TRBV2
size: -
D: TRBD1
CDR3: CASKTGNYGYTF
DNA: TGTGCCAGCAAGACAGGGAACTATGGCTACACCTTC

J: TRBJ1-1
V: TRBV13
size: -
D: -
CDR3: CASYGRGHTEAFF
DNA: TGTGCCAGCTATGGGAGGGGCCACACTGAAGCTTTCTTT

J: TRBJ1-5
V: TRBV28
size: -
D: -
CDR3: CASSLGPINQPQHF
DNA: TGTGCCAGCAGTTTGGGACCGATCAATCAGCCCCAGCATTTT

J: TRBJ1-5
V: TRBV27
size: -
D: -
CDR3: CASSKLGKIQPQHF
DNA: TGTGCCAGCAGCAAATTGGGGAAAATCCAGCCCCAGCATTTT

J: TRBJ2-7
V: TRBV14
size: -
D: TRBD1
CDR3: CASRPRTGGDEQYF
DNA: TGTGCCAGCAGACCAAGGACAGGGGGCGACGAGCAGTACTTC

J: TRBJ1-3
V: TRBV30
size: -
D: -
CDR3: CACLSSSGNTIYF
DNA: TGTGCCTGCCTAAGCAGCTCTGGAAACACCATATATTTT

J: TRBJ2-7
V: TRBV5-6
size: -
D: -
CDR3: CASSFDYYEQYF
DNA: TGTGCCAGCAGCTTTGACTACTACGAGCAGTACTTC

J: TRBJ2-1
V: TRBV19
size: -
D: TRBD2
CDR3: CASSVSGSPYNEQFF
DNA: TGTGCCAGTAGTGTGAGCGGGAGCCCCTACAATGAGCAGTTCTTC

J: TRBJ1-5
V: TRBV10-3
size: once
D: TRBD1
CDR3: CAISELGQPNQPQHF
DNA: TGTGCCATCAGCGAACTGGGACAGCCCAATCAGCCCCAGCATTTT

J: TRBJ2-1
V: TRBV7-2
size: -
D: TRBD1
CDR3: CASSLAGQGIYNEQFF
DNA: TGTGCCAGCAGCTTGGCGGGACAGGGAATCTACAATGAGCAGTTCTTC

J: TRBJ2-7
V: TRBV5-5
size: -
D: TRBD2
CDR3: CASSLRLAGYSYEQYF
DNA: TGTGCCAGCAGCCTCAGACTAGCGGGGTACTCCTACGAGCAGTACTTC

J: TRBJ2-1
V: TRBV18
size: -
D: TRBD1
CDR3: CASSPAPGQGDEQFF
DNA: TGTGCCAGCTCACCTGCCCCGGGACAGGGAGACGAGCAGTTCTTC

J: TRBJ1-1
V: TRBV29-1
size: -
D: -
CDR3: CSVDEGWNTEAFF
DNA: TGCAGCGTTGACGAGGGGTGGAACACTGAAGCTTTCTTT

J: TRBJ2-1
V: TRBV27
size: -
D: TRBD2
CDR3: CASSFIIAGYNEQFF
DNA: TGTGCCAGCAGTTTTATTATAGCGGGCTACAATGAGCAGTTCTTC

J: TRBJ2-7
V: TRBV9
size: -
D: -
CDR3: CASSEGAASSYEQYF
DNA: TGTGCCAGCTCCGAGGGAGCGGCTAGTTCCTACGAGCAGTACTTC

J: TRBJ2-1
V: TRBV5-4
size: -
D: -
CDR3: CASSHRHLDEQFF
DNA: TGTGCCAGCAGCCACAGACACCTGGATGAGCAGTTCTTC

J: TRBJ2-1
V: TRBV6-1
size: -
D: -
CDR3: CASRLAYNEQFF
DNA: TGTGCCAGCAGACTAGCCTACAATGAGCAGTTCTTC

J: TRBJ1-4
V: TRBV4-3
size: -
D: TRBD1
CDR3: CASSQPTGWGEKLFF
DNA: TGCGCCAGCAGCCAACCGACAGGGTGGGGTGAAAAACTGTTTTTT

J: TRBJ2-5
V: TRBV29-1
size: -
D: TRBD2
CDR3: CSVEGLAGVQETQYF
DNA: TGCAGCGTTGAAGGTTTAGCGGGAGTCCAAGAGACCCAGTACTTC

J: TRBJ2-1
V: TRBV7-9
size: -
D: -
CDR3: CASSQLSTQGDEQFF
DNA: TGTGCCAGCAGCCAACTTAGTACCCAGGGCGATGAGCAGTTCTTC

J: TRBJ1-4
V: TRBV7-2
size: -
D: TRBD1
CDR3: CASSFGAGGNEKLFF
DNA: TGTGCCAGCAGCTTTGGGGCAGGGGGTAATGAAAAACTGTTTTTT

J: TRBJ2-2
V: TRBV7-9
size: -
D: -
CDR3: CASTNDPWQTTGELFF
DNA: TGTGCCAGCACCAACGACCCGTGGCAAACCACCGGGGAGCTGTTTTTT

J: TRBJ2-1
V: TRBV9
size: -
D: TRBD2
CDR3: CASSVGWVWSGRPDDEQFF
DNA: TGTGCCAGCAGCGTAGGATGGGTTTGGAGCGGGAGACCAGACGATGAGCAGTTCTTC

J: TRBJ2-7
V: TRBV28
size: -
D: TRBD1
CDR3: CASSGTGEYSYEQYF
DNA: TGTGCCAGCAGTGGGACAGGGGAATACTCCTACGAGCAGTACTTC

J: TRBJ1-5
V: TRBV7-2
size: -
D: -
CDR3: CASSLGTPGKVSNQPQHF
DNA: TGTGCCAGCAGCTTAGGAACTCCAGGGAAGGTTAGCAATCAGCCCCAGCATTTT

J: TRBJ2-3
V: TRBV5-1
size: -
D: TRBD2
CDR3: CASSYTSGSSDTQYF
DNA: TGCGCCAGCAGCTATACTAGCGGGAGTTCAGATACGCAGTATTTT

J: TRBJ2-1
V: TRBV5-1
size: -
D: TRBD2
CDR3: CASSLLAGGGNEQFF
DNA: TGCGCCAGCAGCTTGCTAGCGGGAGGAGGGAATGAGCAGTTCTTC

J: TRBJ1-1
V: TRBV10-2
size: -
D: -
CDR3: CASSEGGVHQFIF
DNA: TGCGCCAGCAGTGAGGGGGGGGTTCACCAGTTTATCTTT

J: TRBJ1-4
V: TRBV27
size: -
D: -
CDR3: CASGSRQERGEKLFF
DNA: TGTGCCAGCGGTTCTCGACAGGAAAGAGGGGAAAAACTGTTTTTT

J: TRBJ2-1
V: TRBV19
size: -
D: -
CDR3: CASDDYNEQFF
DNA: TGTGCCTCAGACGATTACAATGAGCAGTTCTTC

J: TRBJ1-2
V: TRBV29-1
size: -
D: TRBD1
CDR3: CSVVVTGDYGYTF
DNA: TGCAGCGTTGTGGTCACAGGGGACTATGGCTACACCTTC

J: TRBJ1-2
V: TRBV27
size: -
D: TRBD1
CDR3: CASSLLTGDGYTF
DNA: TGTGCCAGCAGTTTATTAACAGGGGATGGCTACACCTTC

J: TRBJ1-1
V: TRBV5-6
size: -
D: TRBD1
CDR3: CASSAGTGDRAFF
DNA: TGTGCCAGCAGCGCTGGGACAGGGGATCGCGCTTTCTTT

J: TRBJ2-7
V: TRBV4-1
size: -
D: -
CDR3: CASSPSPLYEQYF
DNA: TGCGCCAGCAGCCCCAGTCCCCTCTACGAGCAGTACTTC